This note documents a single TCR beta chain sequence. The antigen remains undetermined. V lost 4 bases to trimming and J lost 0 bases; unmatched junction nucleotides: 8. Germline CDR1 reads GTSNPN; CDR2 reads SVGIG (reference sequence). The CDR3 runs to 15 residues. The data were taken from a study of cytomegalovirus exposure and HLA in healthy donors. General observations from the study: Later on, an analysis tied approximately 17,000 TCR beta sequences to HLA alleles at 0.05 false discovery rate. According to an earlier analysis, most TCR beta V segments yielded productive rearrangements about 87% or about 30% of the time. Analysis was performed later, and it showed HLA-associated TCR beta chains to be more clonally expanded than equally common others. Cytomegalovirus status was reportedly diagnosed by the classifier with high specificity and sensitivity.

It was with 60 Vbeta and 13 Jbeta primers that the PCR ran. This table comes from immunoSEQ multiplex PCR, and its TCRdb copy is limited to in-frame clones, with some not included. The data contain under 300,000 clones, 75% to 85% of them singletons. The V gene is TRBV30, the J gene TRBJ2-5; the match to TRBD2 covers 7 bases. Material for sequencing was PBMCs. The sequence derives from a woman aged 55-75 years in good health and CMV-seropositive. The CDR3 loop is CAWTLALAYQETQYF. CDR3 in DNA: TGTGCCTGGACTTTGGCACTAGCGTACCAAGAGACCCAGTACTTC.